This record covers a single T cell receptor beta chain. The sample comes from a study of blood T cell repertoires in COVID-19. Overall study: Spain, Italy and the United States supplied samples that represented acute and convalescent COVID-19. The analysed material was cDNA or gDNA that came from T cells, B-cell-depleted T cells, or PBMCs.

CDR1 is SGHKS and CDR2 is YYEKEE in the germline V gene (reference sequence). The CDR3 runs to 13 residues. Trimming took off 4 bases at V and 7 bases at J, with 11 bases between the two ends. How the authors handled the data: Estimation of nucleated cell counts was performed using reference gene primer amplification. Sequencing used immunoSEQ multiplex PCR; TCRdb keeps in-frame clones, though not all of them. Clone size and the V and J calls come from that table; the DNA yielded D and trimming. The sample lists around 100,000 clones, 75% to 90% seen once, with about a third in the top ten. The sequence was obtained from a woman over 75 with acute or convalescent COVID-19. The sequenced material came from peripheral blood. The chain recombines TRBV5-5 with TRBJ1-4; tentatively, D is TRBD1 (6 bases). The CDR3 is CASSTGQLEKLFF. CDR3 nucleotide sequence: TGTGCCAGCAGCACCGGACAGCTTGAAAAACTGTTTTTT.